Following are 32 T cell receptor beta chains from one sample sequenced in a study of T cells in Graves' hyperthyroidism and ophthalmopathy. Amplification of TCR beta CDR3 regions used RNA as the template. The HTBI primer set drove a first-round RT-PCR of the TCR CDR3. Via MiXCR, TCRdb re-called the multiplex PCR reads, giving one row per CDR3 protein. In the table there are under 200,000 distinct CDR3 sequences, about 9% of which are singletons. The source material was blood. The receptors shown here come from a young woman with Graves' hyperthyroidism that later progressed to Graves' ophthalmopathy.

This clonotype was recorded a few times. The chain carries TRBV7-3 and TRBJ1-1; weak D call: TRBD1 (5 bases). Germline V gene sequence: CDR1 SGHTA, CDR2 FQGTGA. The CDR3 totals 13 residues. V lost 4 bases and J lost 4, with 10 bases in between. The CDR3 bases are TGTGCCAGCAGCTCATCGGGGGGCACTGAAGCTTTCTTT. It yields the protein CASSSSGGTEAFF. The whole variable domain, filled in from reference TRBV7-3 and TRBJ1-1, reads GAGVSQTPSNKVTEKGKYVELRCDPISGHTALYWYRQSLGQGPEFLIYFQGTGAADDSGLPNDRFFAVRPEGSVSTLKIQRTERGDSAVYLCASSSSGGTEAFFGQGTRLTVV.

This clonotype was recorded a few times. The chain recombines TRBV6-1 with TRBJ2-6; no clear D. The CDR3 runs to 15 residues. V was clipped by 2 bases and J by 0 bases, with 5 bases between them. Germline-derived CDR1 and CDR2 are MNHNS and SASEGT. The CDR3 DNA follows: TGTGCCAGCAGTGAAAGTGGCTCTGGGGCCAACGTCCTGACTTTC. Its protein product is CASSESGSGANVLTF.

This clonotype was observed a few times. The chain couples TRBV20-1 to TRBJ1-6, with 9 bases that match TRBD1. Germline V gives CDR1 DFQATT, CDR2 SNEGSKA (reference sequence). The CDR3 loop spans 14 amino acids. V lost 6 bases to trimming and J lost 6 bases; unmatched junction nucleotides: 6. As DNA, the CDR3 is TGCAGTGCACTGAGACAGGGGGGTAATTCACCCCTCCACTTT. Translating gives CSALRQGGNSPLHF.

This clonotype was observed at least ten times. The chain employs TRBV11-2 and TRBJ2-7; D possibly corresponds to TRBD1 (6 bases). There are 14 residues in the CDR3. The germline CDR1 and CDR2 sequences are SGHAT and FQNNGV. Trimming pared 7 bases from V and 0 bases from J, leaving 13 bases between. The CDR3 sequence: CASTQDRSSYEQYF. The CDR3 DNA reads TGTGCCAGCACCCAGGACAGATCCTCCTACGAGCAGTACTTC. Complete variable domain (other parts from reference TRBV11-2 and TRBJ2-7): EAGVAQSPRYKIIEKRQSVAFWCNPISGHATLYWYQQILGQGPKLLIQFQNNGVVDDSQLPKDRFSAERLKGVDSTLKIQPAKLEDSAVYLCASTQDRSSYEQYFGPGTRLTVT.

This clonotype was observed a handful of times. CDR3 sequence (DNA): TGTGCCAGCAGCTTGGAGTTGGGACTAGCGGTCAATGAGCAGTTCTTC. This sequence encodes CASSLELGLAVNEQFF. This chain connects TRBV7-8 to TRBJ2-1, with 11 nucleotides matching TRBD2. The CDR3 runs to 16 residues. Losses at the gene ends were 3 bases for V and 6 bases for J; bases not matched to a gene: 7. The germline V gene has CDR1 SGHVS and CDR2 FQNEAQ.

This clonotype was seen at least ten times. V gene TRBV27 combines with J gene TRBJ1-2; a possible D gene is TRBD1 (5 bases). V was clipped by 6 bases and J by 6 bases, with 14 bases between them. CDR1 and CDR2 from the germline V gene are MNHEY and SMNVEV (reference sequence). The CDR3 length is 13 residues. In DNA, the CDR3 is TGTGCCAGCAGCCTGGGACGGGACCATGGCTACACCTTC. Amino acid sequence: CASSLGRDHGYTF.

This clonotype was detected ten times or more. The V gene is TRBV2, the J gene TRBJ2-7; 11 bases are shared with TRBD1. Germline lookup yields CDR1 SNHLY and CDR2 FYNNEI. This CDR3 is built from 14 residues. The trim removed 6 bases at V and 5 bases at J, leaving 6 bases unmatched. The CDR3 nucleotides are TGTGCCAGCAGGAGGGGACAGGGGGTAAACGAGCAGTACTTC. This encodes CASRRGQGVNEQYF.

This clonotype was seen more than once but under ten times. The chain links TRBV5-8 to TRBJ1-4; TRBD1 agrees at 7 bases. CDR3 length: 14 amino acids. V was pared by 7 bases and J by 8 bases, with 11 bases of the junction left unmatched. The germline V gene has CDR1 SGHTS and CDR2 YDEGEE. CDR3: CASRYRGAGEKLFF. CDR3 in DNA: TGTGCCAGCCGTTACAGGGGAGCTGGGGAAAAACTGTTTTTT.

In its sample, this clonotype was seen many times. V gene TRBV28 combines with J gene TRBJ2-1; 7 nucleotides line up with TRBD1. From germline, CDR1 is MDHEN and CDR2 SYDVKM. The J segment lost 7 bases and the V segment lost 6 bases, leaving 6 bases of the junction unmatched. This CDR3 contains 13 residues. In DNA, the CDR3 is TGTGCCAGCAGGACAGGGTTCAGGAATGAGCAGTTCTTC. Translation gives CASRTGFRNEQFF.

This clonotype was seen a few times. This chain uses TRBV28 with TRBJ1-6; D is unclear. The CDR3 is 19 residues long. Trimming removed 5 bases from V and 0 bases from J, with 20 bases in between. The germline V gene has CDR1 MDHEN and CDR2 SYDVKM. CDR3: CASSPPSIGVLSYNSPLHF. The CDR3 coding sequence is TGTGCCAGCAGTCCCCCCTCAATCGGAGTTCTCTCCTATAATTCACCCCTCCACTTT.

This clonotype came up many times. The chain carries TRBV12-3 or TRBV12-4 and TRBJ1-2; D gene unclear. The V end lost 3 bases, the J end lost 4 bases, and 9 bases lay between the germline ends. The CDR3 sequence is 13 residues long. CDR3 protein: CASSFGEFYGYTF. The DNA for the CDR3 is TGTGCCAGCAGTTTCGGAGAATTCTATGGCTACACCTTC.

CDR3 nucleotide sequence: TGCAGTGCTAGATCCGGGGCCGGCGAAAAACTGTTTTTT. Encoded protein: CSARSGAGEKLFF. The genes are TRBV20-1 and TRBJ1-4; D may be TRBD1 (5 bases). V lost 2 bases, J lost 8 bases, and 12 bases lay in between. The CDR3 runs 13 residues. Germline assignment: CDR1 DFQATT and CDR2 SNEGSKA (reference sequence).

This clonotype was found many times. CDR3 residues: CASSLVHDEKLFF. The DNA for the CDR3 is TGTGCCAGCAGTTTGGTGCACGATGAAAAACTGTTTTTT. The V and J genes are TRBV27 and TRBJ1-4; D gene unclear. Deletions cut 3 bases from V and 6 bases from J, with 8 bases between. This CDR3 is built from 13 residues. Germline CDR1 is MNHEY and CDR2 is SMNVEV (reference sequence).

This clonotype has at least ten counts. The chain carries TRBV6-1 and TRBJ2-2; 9 bases agree with TRBD1. The CDR3 runs 15 residues. The germline V gene encodes CDR1 MNHNS and CDR2 SASEGT. The J segment lost 7 bases and the V segment lost 6 bases, leaving 9 bases of the junction unmatched. The CDR3 nucleotides read TGTGCCAGCAGCTGGACAGGGGAGGGGGTCGGGGAGCTGTTTTTT. Protein: CASSWTGEGVGELFF.

This clonotype was counted many times. The V gene is TRBV20-1, the J gene TRBJ1-3; D not resolved. Trimming took 0 bases from V and 4 from J, leaving 16 bases between them. Germline V lookup: CDR1 DFQATT, CDR2 SNEGSKA (reference sequence). CDR3 size: 16 residues. The CDR3 reads CSARDIGNLIGNTIYF. The CDR3 nucleotides are TGCAGTGCTAGAGATATAGGCAATCTGATCGGAAACACCATATATTTT.

J is TRBJ2-2 and V is TRBV14; D gene uncertain. V shed 2 bases and J shed 6 bases, with 13 bases lying between them. The CDR3 contains 15 residues. CDR1 is SGHDN and CDR2 is FVKESK in the germline V gene. The CDR3 DNA reads as TGTGCCAGCAGCCAATTTAGGACGGTCGCCGGGGAGCTGTTTTTT. Translated, it gives CASSQFRTVAGELFF.

The table lists this clonotype with a few counts. The chain links TRBV4-1 to TRBJ2-3; D is unresolved. V lost 0 bases and J lost 2, with 15 bases in between. The CDR3 spans 17 residues. Germline V gene sequence: CDR1 MGHRA, CDR2 YSYEKL. This CDR3 reads CASSQDLGSEITDTQYF. The CDR3 DNA sequence: TGCGCCAGCAGCCAAGATTTAGGATCGGAAATCACAGATACGCAGTATTTT.

This clonotype was seen only a few times. V is TRBV5-8 and J is TRBJ1-1; D gene ambiguous. V was shortened by 3 bases and J by 1 base, with 16 bases between the two germline ends. CDR1 and CDR2 from the germline V gene are SGHTS and YDEGEE. CDR3 size: 16 residues. CDR3 coding DNA: TGTGCCAGCAGCTCCCCTTGGGTAGGCGGGAACACTGAAGCTTTCTTT. Protein: CASSSPWVGGNTEAFF. The full variable domain, its missing parts supplied by reference TRBV5-8 and TRBJ1-1, is EAGVTQSPTHLIKTRGQQATLRCSPISGHTSVYWYQQALGLGLQFLLWYDEGEERNRGNFPPRFSGRQFPNYSSELNVNALELEDSALYLCASSSPWVGGNTEAFFGQGTRLTVV.

To note about this clonotype: It may be a read error: a sequence one base away is much more abundant. The chain combines TRBV7-2 with TRBJ2-5; D uncertain. V was shortened by 1 base and J by 4 bases, with 10 bases between the two germline ends. The CDR3 is made up of 14 amino acids. From germline, CDR1 is SGHTA and CDR2 FQGNSA. The CDR3 DNA sequence: TGTGCCAGCAGCTTAGATATAGGTGGAGAGACCCAGTACTTC. Translation gives CASSLDIGGETQYF.

The chain joins TRBV27 to TRBJ2-6, with 7 nucleotides matching TRBD2. This CDR3 has 15 residues. The V and J ends lost 6 bases and 3 bases, in that order; junction bases with no gene match: 5. The germline CDR1 and CDR2 sequences are MNHEY and SMNVEV (reference sequence). CDR3 sequence (DNA): TGTGCCAGCAGGCCGGCGGGGGTTGGGGCCAACGTCCTGACTTTC. As protein: CASRPAGVGANVLTF.

This clonotype was seen many times. The genes are TRBV10-3 and TRBJ2-1; the D gene is possibly TRBD2 (5 bases). Germline V gene lookup returns CDR1 ENHRY and CDR2 SYGVKD. Trimming left V 0 bases short and J 3 bases short, with 9 bases between. There are 15 residues in the CDR3. The CDR3: CAISESSDYYNEQFF. The CDR3 DNA sequence: TGTGCCATCAGTGAGTCCAGCGACTACTACAATGAGCAGTTCTTC.

In this sample, this clonotype turned up a few times. A clone one base away is much larger, so this may be a read error. This rearrangement joins TRBV7-9 to TRBJ1-1, with D unresolved. This CDR3 has 16 residues. Germline values: CDR1 SEHNR, CDR2 FQNEAQ (reference sequence). Trimming stripped 8 bases from V and 4 bases from J, with 23 bases between. CDR3: CASGPPRIGLSTEAFF. CDR3 bases: TGTGCCAGCGGCCCACCCAGAATAGGGCTAAGCACTGAAGCTTTCTTT.

Ten or more counts support this clonotype. J is TRBJ2-7 and V is TRBV6-6; no reliable D call. The CDR3 is 11 residues long. The V end was cut by 2 bases, the J end by 7 bases, with 6 bases between. Germline assignment: CDR1 MNHNY and CDR2 SVGAGI (reference sequence). The CDR3 DNA follows: TGTGCCAGCAGTTACGTTGGGGAGCAGTACTTC. Its protein is CASSYVGEQYF.

This clonotype was seen more than once but under ten times. V and J are TRBV30 and TRBJ2-2, with D possibly being TRBD2 (6 bases). Trimming shortened V by 0 bases and J by 5 bases, and 10 bases separated the two germline ends. This CDR3 comprises 14 residues. Germline V gives CDR1 GTSNPN, CDR2 SVGIG (reference sequence). CDR3 loop: CAWSVAGQTGELFF. CDR3 coding DNA: TGTGCCTGGAGTGTAGCGGGCCAAACCGGGGAGCTGTTTTTT.

This clonotype appeared a few times. The CDR3 region is CAWSISGTDTQYF. The CDR3 DNA reads TGTGCCTGGAGTATCTCAGGCACAGATACGCAGTATTTT. The chain has TRBV30 and TRBJ2-3; D not resolved. This CDR3 region has 13 residues. Trimming took 2 bases from V and 1 from J, leaving 7 bases between them. Per germline, CDR1 GTSNPN and CDR2 SVGIG (reference sequence).

This clonotype was detected ten times or more. The chain uses TRBV29-1 and TRBJ2-5; D is unclear. Germline V gives CDR1 SQVTM, CDR2 ANQGSEA. CDR3 length: 13 residues. Trimming removed 4 bases at V and 2 bases at J, with 11 bases between. The DNA of the CDR3 is TGCAGCGTTGGTCACAGCCTTCAAGAGACCCAGTACTTC. This gives the protein CSVGHSLQETQYF.

This clonotype showed up many times. The V and J genes are TRBV27 and TRBJ1-6; D is uncertain. V was clipped by 5 bases and J by 7 bases, with 21 bases between them. Germline CDR1 MNHEY, CDR2 SMNVEV (reference sequence). The CDR3 runs to 17 residues. The CDR3 coding sequence is TGTGCCAGCAGTGTTTTACTGAAGTCCCCATCAAATTCACCCCTCCACTTT. It is translated as CASSVLLKSPSNSPLHF.

This clonotype has more than one count but fewer than ten. The gene calls are TRBV14 and TRBJ2-7; D possibly matches TRBD1 or TRBD2 (5 bases each). From germline, CDR1 is SGHDN and CDR2 FVKESK. This CDR3 comprises 11 residues. Trimming took 6 bases from V and 7 from J, leaving 10 bases between them. The DNA of the CDR3 is TGTGCCAGCAGTCGGTGGGGGGAGCAGTACTTC. As protein: CASSRWGEQYF.

This clonotype came up many times. The genes are TRBV19 and TRBJ2-1; D is possibly TRBD2 (5 bases). Germline CDR1 and CDR2: LNHDA and SQIVND (reference sequence). This CDR3 has 15 amino acids. Trimming pared 8 bases from V and 0 bases from J, leaving 14 bases between. DNA for the CDR3: TGTGCCAGTGGGTCGAGCGGAAGCTCCTACAATGAGCAGTTCTTC. Its protein product is CASGSSGSSYNEQFF.

This clonotype was seen repeatedly, ten times or more. The gene calls are TRBV2 and TRBJ2-5, with 10 bases that match TRBD1. The germline V gene has CDR1 SNHLY and CDR2 FYNNEI. J lost 3 bases, V lost 6 bases, and 10 bases had no gene match. CDR3 length equals 16 residues. This chain's CDR3 is CASRGRRDRGKETQYF. The CDR3 DNA reads TGTGCCAGCAGAGGACGCCGGGACAGGGGTAAAGAGACCCAGTACTTC.

In this sample, this clonotype turned up many times. The V call is TRBV20-1, the J call TRBJ2-2; no definite D call. Germline lookup yields CDR1 DFQATT and CDR2 SNEGSKA (reference sequence). V lost 6 bases, J lost 3 bases, and 14 bases lay in between. The CDR3 contains 14 residues. In nucleotides, the CDR3 is TGCAGTGCCAACCACGGCACCTACACCGGGGAGCTGTTTTTT. Amino acids: CSANHGTYTGELFF.

The table lists this clonotype with many counts. V usage is TRBV12-3 or TRBV12-4 and J usage is TRBJ1-5; TRBD1 aligns across 10 bases. V trimming: 6 bases; J trimming: 4 bases; junction bases outside the gene matches: 12. The length of the CDR3 is 17 residues. The CDR3 loop is CASSYNAPGQGNQPQHF. CDR3 sequence (DNA): TGTGCCAGCAGCTACAACGCACCGGGACAGGGGAATCAGCCCCAGCATTTT.